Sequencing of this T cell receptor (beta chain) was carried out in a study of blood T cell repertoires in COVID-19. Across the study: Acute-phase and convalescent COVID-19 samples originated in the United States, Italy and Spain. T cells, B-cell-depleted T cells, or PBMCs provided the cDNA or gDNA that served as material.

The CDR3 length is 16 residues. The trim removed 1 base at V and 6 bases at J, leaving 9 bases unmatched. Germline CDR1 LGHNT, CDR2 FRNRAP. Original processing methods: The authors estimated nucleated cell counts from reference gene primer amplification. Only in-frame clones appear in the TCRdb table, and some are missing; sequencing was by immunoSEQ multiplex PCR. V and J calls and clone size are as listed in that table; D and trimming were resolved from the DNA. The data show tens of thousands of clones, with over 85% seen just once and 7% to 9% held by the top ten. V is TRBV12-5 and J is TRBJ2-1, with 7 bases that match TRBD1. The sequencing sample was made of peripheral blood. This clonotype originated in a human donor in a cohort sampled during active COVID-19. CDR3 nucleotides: TGTGCTAGTGGTTTGGGGCAGGGGGAGAGGGGCAATGAGCAGTTCTTC. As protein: CASGLGQGERGNEQFF. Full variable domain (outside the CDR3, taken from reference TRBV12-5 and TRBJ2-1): DARVTQTPRHKVTEMGQEVTMRCQPILGHNTVFWYRQTMMQGLELLAYFRNRAPLDDSGMPKDRFSAEMPDATLATLKIQPSEPRDSAVYFCASGLGQGERGNEQFFGPGTRLTVL.